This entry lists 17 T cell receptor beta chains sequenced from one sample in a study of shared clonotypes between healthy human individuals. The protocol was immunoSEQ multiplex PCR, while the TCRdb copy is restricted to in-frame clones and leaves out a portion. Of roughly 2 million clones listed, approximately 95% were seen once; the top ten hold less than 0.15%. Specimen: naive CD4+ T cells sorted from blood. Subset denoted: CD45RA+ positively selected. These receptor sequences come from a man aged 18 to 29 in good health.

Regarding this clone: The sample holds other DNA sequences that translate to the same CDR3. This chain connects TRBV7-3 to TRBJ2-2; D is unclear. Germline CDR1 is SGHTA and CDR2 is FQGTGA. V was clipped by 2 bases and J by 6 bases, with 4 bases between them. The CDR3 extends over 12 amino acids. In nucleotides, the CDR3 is TGTGCCAGCAGCTTAGGATCCGGGGAGCTGTTTTTT. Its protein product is CASSLGSGELFF.

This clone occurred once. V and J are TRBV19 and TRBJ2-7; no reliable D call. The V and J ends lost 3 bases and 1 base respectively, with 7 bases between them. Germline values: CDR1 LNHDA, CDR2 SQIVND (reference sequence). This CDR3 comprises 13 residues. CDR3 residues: CASSIARSYEQYF. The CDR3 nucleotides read TGTGCCAGTAGTATCGCCAGATCCTACGAGCAGTACTTC.

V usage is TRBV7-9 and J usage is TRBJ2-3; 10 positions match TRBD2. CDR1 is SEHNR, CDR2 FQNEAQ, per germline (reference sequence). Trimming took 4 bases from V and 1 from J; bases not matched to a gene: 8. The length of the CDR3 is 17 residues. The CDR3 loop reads CASSYYTGTSGTDTQYF. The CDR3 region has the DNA TGTGCCAGCAGCTACTACACCGGGACTAGCGGCACAGATACGCAGTATTTT.

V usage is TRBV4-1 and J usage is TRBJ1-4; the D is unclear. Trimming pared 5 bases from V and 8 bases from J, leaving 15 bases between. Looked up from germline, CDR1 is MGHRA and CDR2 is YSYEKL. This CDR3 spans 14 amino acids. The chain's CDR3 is CASSFFEMAEKLFF. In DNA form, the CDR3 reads TGCGCCAGCAGCTTTTTTGAGATGGCAGAAAAACTGTTTTTT.

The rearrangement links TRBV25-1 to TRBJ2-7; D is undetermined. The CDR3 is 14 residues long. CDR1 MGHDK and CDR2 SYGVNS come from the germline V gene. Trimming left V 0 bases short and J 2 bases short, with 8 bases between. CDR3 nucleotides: TGTGCCAGCAGTGAATACGGCGGACCCTACGAGCAGTACTTC. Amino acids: CASSEYGGPYEQYF.

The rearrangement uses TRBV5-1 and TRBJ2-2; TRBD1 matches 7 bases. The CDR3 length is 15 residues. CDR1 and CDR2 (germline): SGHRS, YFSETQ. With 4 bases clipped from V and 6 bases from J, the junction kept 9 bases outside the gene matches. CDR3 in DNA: TGCGCCAGCAGCCGACTTACAGGGGCCGCCGGGGAGCTGTTTTTT. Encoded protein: CASSRLTGAAGELFF.

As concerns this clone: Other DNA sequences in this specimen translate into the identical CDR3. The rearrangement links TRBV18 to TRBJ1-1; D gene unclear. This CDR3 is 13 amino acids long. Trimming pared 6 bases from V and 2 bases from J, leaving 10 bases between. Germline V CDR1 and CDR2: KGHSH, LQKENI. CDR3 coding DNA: TGTGCCAGCTCCCCCGGCAGTAACACTGAAGCTTTCTTT. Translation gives CASSPGSNTEAFF.

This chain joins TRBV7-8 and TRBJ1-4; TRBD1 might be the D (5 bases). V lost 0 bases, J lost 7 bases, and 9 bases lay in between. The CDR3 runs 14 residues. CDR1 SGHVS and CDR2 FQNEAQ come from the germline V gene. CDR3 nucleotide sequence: TGTGCCAGCAGCTTAGCGGGGCTAAGTGAAAAACTGTTTTTT. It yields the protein CASSLAGLSEKLFF. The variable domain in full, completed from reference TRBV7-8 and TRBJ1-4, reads GAGVSQSPRYKVAKRGQDVALRCDPISGHVSLFWYQQALGQGPEFLTYFQNEAQLDKSGLPSDRFFAERPEGSVSTLKIQRTQQEDSAVYLCASSLAGLSEKLFFGSGTQLSVL.

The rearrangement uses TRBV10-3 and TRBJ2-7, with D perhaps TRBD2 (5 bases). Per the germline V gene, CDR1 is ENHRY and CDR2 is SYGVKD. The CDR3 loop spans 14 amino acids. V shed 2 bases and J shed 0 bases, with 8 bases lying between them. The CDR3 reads CAISEGSNSYEQYF. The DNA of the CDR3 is TGTGCCATCAGTGAGGGGAGTAACTCCTACGAGCAGTACTTC.

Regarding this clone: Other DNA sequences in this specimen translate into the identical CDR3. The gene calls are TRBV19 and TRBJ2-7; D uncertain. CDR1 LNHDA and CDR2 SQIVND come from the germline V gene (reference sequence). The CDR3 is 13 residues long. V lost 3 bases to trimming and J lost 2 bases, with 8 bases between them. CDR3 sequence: CASSIAGTYEQYF. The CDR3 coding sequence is TGTGCCAGTAGTATCGCAGGTACCTACGAGCAGTACTTC.

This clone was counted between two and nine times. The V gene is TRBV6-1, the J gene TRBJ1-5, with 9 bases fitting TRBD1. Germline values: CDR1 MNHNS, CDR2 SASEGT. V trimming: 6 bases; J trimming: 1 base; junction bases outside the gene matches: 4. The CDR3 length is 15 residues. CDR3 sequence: CASRRQGESNQPQHF. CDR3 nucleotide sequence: TGTGCCAGCAGGCGACAGGGGGAAAGCAATCAGCCCCAGCATTTT.

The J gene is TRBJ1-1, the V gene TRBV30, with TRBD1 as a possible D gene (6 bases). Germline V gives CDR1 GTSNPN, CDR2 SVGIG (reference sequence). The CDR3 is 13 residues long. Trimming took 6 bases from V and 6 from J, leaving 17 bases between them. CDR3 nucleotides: TGTGCCTGCCAAGGTGGGGGGGCAGCTGAAGCTTTCTTT. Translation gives CACQGGGAAEAFF.

CDR3 in amino acids: CAWSGIRRGEQYF. The CDR3, as DNA: TGTGCCTGGAGCGGGATTCGCAGGGGCGAGCAGTACTTC. The chain joins TRBV30 to TRBJ2-7; D is possibly TRBD1 (6 bases). The CDR3 runs to 13 residues. Germline values: CDR1 GTSNPN, CDR2 SVGIG (reference sequence). V lost 3 bases and J 6 bases, leaving 15 bases between the germline ends.

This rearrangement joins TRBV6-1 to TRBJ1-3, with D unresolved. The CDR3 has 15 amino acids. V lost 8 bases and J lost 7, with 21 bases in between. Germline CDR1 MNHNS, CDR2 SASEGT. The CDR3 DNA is TGTGCCAGCGTAACCCCGGGGTCGCCGCGGAACACCATATATTTT. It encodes CASVTPGSPRNTIYF.

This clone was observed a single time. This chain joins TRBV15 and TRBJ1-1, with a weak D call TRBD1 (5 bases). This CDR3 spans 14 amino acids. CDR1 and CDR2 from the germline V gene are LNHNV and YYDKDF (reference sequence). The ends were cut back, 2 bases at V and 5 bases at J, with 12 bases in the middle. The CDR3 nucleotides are TGTGCCACCAGCAGATCGGGGGAATGGACTGAAGCTTTCTTT. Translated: CATSRSGEWTEAFF. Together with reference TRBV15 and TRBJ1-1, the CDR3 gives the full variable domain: DAMVIQNPRYQVTQFGKPVTLSCSQTLNHNVMYWYQQKSSQAPKLLFHYYDKDFNNEADTPDNFQSRRPNTSFCFLDIRSPGLGDTAMYLCATSRSGEWTEAFFGQGTRLTVV.

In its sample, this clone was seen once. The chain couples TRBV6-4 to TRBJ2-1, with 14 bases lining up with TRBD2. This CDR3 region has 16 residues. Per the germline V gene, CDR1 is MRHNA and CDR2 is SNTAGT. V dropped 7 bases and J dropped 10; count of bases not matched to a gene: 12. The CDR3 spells CASTGTSGSPSWEQFF. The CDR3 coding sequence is TGTGCCAGCACCGGGACTAGCGGGAGCCCCTCTTGGGAGCAGTTCTTC.

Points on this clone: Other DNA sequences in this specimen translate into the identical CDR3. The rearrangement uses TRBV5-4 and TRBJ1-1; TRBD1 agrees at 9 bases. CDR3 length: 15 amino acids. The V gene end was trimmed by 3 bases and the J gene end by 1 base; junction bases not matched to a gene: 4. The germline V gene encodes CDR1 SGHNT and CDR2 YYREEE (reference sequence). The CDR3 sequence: CASSYPGQGNTEAFF. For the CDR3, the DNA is TGTGCCAGCAGCTACCCGGGACAGGGGAACACTGAAGCTTTCTTT.